The subject of this entry is one T cell receptor (beta chain). The target antigen is unknown. V lost 2 bases and J lost 0; bases outside the gene matches: 3. Germline V gene data show CDR1 as MDHEN and CDR2 as SYDVKM. CDR3 length: 15 amino acids. Use of 60 Vbeta and 13 Jbeta primers characterized the PCR. TCRdb's copy holds only in-frame clones and misses some; the assay was immunoSEQ multiplex PCR. The table lists approximately 120,000 clones. The sample is drawn from a study of cytomegalovirus exposure and HLA in healthy donors. Study-wide context: HLA-typed donors contributed around 88 million unique TCRs, which were held in an early data release.

Study-wide results and caveats: In a later analysis, compared with equally common non-associated chains, HLA-associated beta chains were more expanded. The authors listed about 170 TCR beta chains as cytomegalovirus-associated.

The clonotype originates from a man aged 25 to 40 in good health and CMV-seronegative. The sequencing sample was made of PBMCs. This chain uses TRBV28 with TRBJ1-2, with 7 bases fitting TRBD1. Written as DNA, the CDR3 is TGTGCCAGCAGTTTAACAGGGGTCGCTAACTATGGCTACACCTTC. It codes for CASSLTGVANYGYTF.